The source of this TCR beta chain is a study of blood T cell repertoires in COVID-19. Study-wide context: Acute and convalescent COVID-19 specimens originated in the United States, Italy and Spain. In each case, the material was cDNA or gDNA derived from T cells, B-cell-depleted T cells, or PBMCs.

This clone was seen once. Authors' data handling: Quantification of nucleated cells was approximated via reference gene primer amplification. Sequenced by immunoSEQ multiplex PCR; TCRdb stores in-frame clones only, minus some. The V and J calls and clone size were taken over from that table, and D and trimming were inferred from the DNA. In the table there are hundreds of thousands of clones, roughly 88% of which are singletons. Trimming took 4 bases from V and 0 from J; bases not matched to a gene: 15. Germline CDR1 SEHNR, CDR2 FQNEAQ (reference sequence). The CDR3 sequence is 19 residues long. This TCR came from a woman aged 50 to 60 with active or convalescent COVID-19. The chain combines TRBV7-9 with TRBJ1-1; TRBD1 aligns across 9 bases. Material: peripheral blood. This CDR3 is CASSSGTGIRGGMNTEAFF. The CDR3 DNA follows: TGTGCCAGCAGCTCCGGGACAGGGATAAGAGGGGGAATGAACACTGAAGCTTTCTTT.